The present TCR beta chain was sequenced within a study of T cell clusters in autoimmune cytopenias. Findings of the study overall: TRB repertoire shifts in secondary cytopenia and chronic lymphocytic leukemia mostly reflected lymphoma, not autoimmunity.

Worth noting for this clonotype: Its matching antigen is unknown.

This CDR3 region has 15 residues. TRB rearrangements were amplified by touch-down multiplex PCR with mixed TRB-A/B primers. TCRdb processed the multiplex PCR reads again and assigns one entry to each CDR3 protein, with no DNA. The repertoire table contains about 3,900 distinct CDR3 sequences. TRB amplification used around 260 ng of peripheral blood genomic DNA. The sequencing input was peripheral blood. The chain combines TRBV12-3 or TRBV12-4 with TRBJ2-1. This sequence was found in a human donor with an autoimmune cytopenia or autoimmune hepatitis (not recorded which). This chain's CDR3 is CASSNVGRSYNEQFF.